This T cell receptor beta chain stems from a study of CDR3 diversity in severe acne. TCRdb itself ran the PCR reads through MiXCR, one entry per CDR3 protein. This table holds 97,000 or so distinct CDR3 sequences, approximately 47% found once. V dropped 1 base and J dropped 1 base, with 13 bases sitting between them. The CDR3 has 16 amino acids. CDR1 is MNHNS and CDR2 is SASEGT in the germline V gene. Sequencing was carried out using blood. The chain recombines TRBV6-1 with TRBJ2-5, with D possibly being TRBD1 (6 bases). The TCR sequence derives from a male donor with acne. CDR3 in amino acids: CASSEEGGTGQETQYF. The CDR3 DNA reads as TGTGCCAGCAGTGAAGAAGGGGGAACGGGCCAAGAGACCCAGTACTTC.